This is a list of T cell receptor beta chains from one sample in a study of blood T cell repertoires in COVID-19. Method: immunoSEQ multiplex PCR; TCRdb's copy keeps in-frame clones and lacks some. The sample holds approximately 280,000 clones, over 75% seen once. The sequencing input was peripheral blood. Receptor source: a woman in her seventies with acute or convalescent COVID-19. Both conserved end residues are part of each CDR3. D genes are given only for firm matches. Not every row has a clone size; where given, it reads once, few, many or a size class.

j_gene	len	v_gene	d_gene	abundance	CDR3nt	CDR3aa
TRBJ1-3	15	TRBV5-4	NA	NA	TGTGCCAGCAGCGACAGCTTTCACTCTGGAAACACCATATATTTT	CASSDSFHSGNTIYF
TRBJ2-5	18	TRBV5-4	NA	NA	TGTGCCAGCAGCTTGGGGGCGACTAGGGCCTCACTTCCAGAGACCCAGTACTTC	CASSLGATRASLPETQYF
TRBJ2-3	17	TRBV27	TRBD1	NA	TGTGCCAGCAGCTCCGGGACAGGCGGTCCTAGCACAGATACGCAGTATTTT	CASSSGTGGPSTDTQYF
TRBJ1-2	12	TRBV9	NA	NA	TGTGCCAGCAGCGAGAGGGGGAAAGGCTACACCTTC	CASSERGKGYTF
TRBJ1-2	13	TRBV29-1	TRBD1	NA	TGCAGCGTGGAGACAGGGGGCGGGAGAGGCTACACCTTC	CSVETGGGRGYTF
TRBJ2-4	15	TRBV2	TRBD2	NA	TGTGCCAGCAGCCCGGGGGGGGCAGGCAAAAACATTCAGTACTTC	CASSPGGAGKNIQYF
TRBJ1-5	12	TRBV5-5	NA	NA	TGTGCCAGCAGCCCGGAGGGGAAGGGGCAGCATTTT	CASSPEGKGQHF
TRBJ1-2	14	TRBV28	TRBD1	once	TGTGCCAGCAGTTCTCGGACAGGCATCTATGGCTACACCTTC	CASSSRTGIYGYTF
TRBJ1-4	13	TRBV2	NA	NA	TGTGCCAGCAGTGATTGGGGCGGTGAAAAACTGTTTTTT	CASSDWGGEKLFF
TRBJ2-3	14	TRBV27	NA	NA	TGTGCCAGCAGTTTCTCCAGGGAAGGAGATACGCAGTATTTT	CASSFSREGDTQYF
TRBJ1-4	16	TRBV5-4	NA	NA	TGTGCCAGCAGCTTGAGGGGAGGACGAGATAATGAAAAACTGTTTTTT	CASSLRGGRDNEKLFF
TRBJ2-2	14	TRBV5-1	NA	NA	TGCGCCAGCAGCGCGGAGGGGGGGCGCGGGGAGCTGTTTTTT	CASSAEGGRGELFF
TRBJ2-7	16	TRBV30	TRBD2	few	TGTGCCTGGAGTCACGGGATCGGGGGACTAGTGTTCGAGCAGTACTTC	CAWSHGIGGLVFEQYF
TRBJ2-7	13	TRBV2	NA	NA	TGTGCCAGCATCCCCCGGCGGGGCTACGAGCAGTACTTC	CASIPRRGYEQYF
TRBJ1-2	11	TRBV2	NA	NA	TGTGCCAGCGCGAGGGTGACGGGCTACACCTTC	CASARVTGYTF
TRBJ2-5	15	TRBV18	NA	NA	TGTGCCAGCTCACCACCGATGCGGCAACAAGAGACCCAGTACTTC	CASSPPMRQQETQYF
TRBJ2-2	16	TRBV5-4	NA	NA	TGTGCCAGCAGCTTGGGATGGGGACTGACCACCGGGGAGCTGTTTTTT	CASSLGWGLTTGELFF
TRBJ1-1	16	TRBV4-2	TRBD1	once	TGTGCCAGCAGCCAAGGACCGGGACAGGGGGGAGCTGAAGCTTTCTTT	CASSQGPGQGGAEAFF
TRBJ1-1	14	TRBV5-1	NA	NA	TGCGCCAGCAGCTCAGAAGGGGAGAACACTGAAGCTTTCTTT	CASSSEGENTEAFF
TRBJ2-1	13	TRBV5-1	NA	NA	TGCGCCAGCAGCACACTAGCATCAGATGAGCAGTTCTTC	CASSTLASDEQFF
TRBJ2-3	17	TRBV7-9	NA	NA	TGTGCCAGCAGCCATACACAGTTACCCGTTCCGACAGATACGCAGTATTTT	CASSHTQLPVPTDTQYF
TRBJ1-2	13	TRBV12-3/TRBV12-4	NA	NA	TGTGCCAGCAGTTTTAGGGAATCGGGAAATCCCTTTTTC	CASSFRESGNPFF
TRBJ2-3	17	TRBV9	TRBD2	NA	TGTGCCAGCAGCGTAGCGGGGGCGGGGGGGATCACAGATACGCAGTATTTT	CASSVAGAGGITDTQYF